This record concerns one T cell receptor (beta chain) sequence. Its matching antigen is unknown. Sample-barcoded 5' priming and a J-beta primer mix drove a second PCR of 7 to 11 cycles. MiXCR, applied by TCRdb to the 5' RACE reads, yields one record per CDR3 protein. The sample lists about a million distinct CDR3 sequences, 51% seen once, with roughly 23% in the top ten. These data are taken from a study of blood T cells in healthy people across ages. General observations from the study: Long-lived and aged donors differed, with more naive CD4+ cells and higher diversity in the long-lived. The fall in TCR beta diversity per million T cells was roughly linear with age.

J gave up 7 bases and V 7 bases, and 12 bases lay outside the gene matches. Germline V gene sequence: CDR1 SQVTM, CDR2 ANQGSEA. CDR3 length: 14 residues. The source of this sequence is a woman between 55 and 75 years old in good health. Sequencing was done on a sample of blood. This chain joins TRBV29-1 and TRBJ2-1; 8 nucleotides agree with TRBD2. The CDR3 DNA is TGCAGCGCAAACAGCGGGAGATGGGGGAATGAGCAGTTCTTC. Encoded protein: CSANSGRWGNEQFF.